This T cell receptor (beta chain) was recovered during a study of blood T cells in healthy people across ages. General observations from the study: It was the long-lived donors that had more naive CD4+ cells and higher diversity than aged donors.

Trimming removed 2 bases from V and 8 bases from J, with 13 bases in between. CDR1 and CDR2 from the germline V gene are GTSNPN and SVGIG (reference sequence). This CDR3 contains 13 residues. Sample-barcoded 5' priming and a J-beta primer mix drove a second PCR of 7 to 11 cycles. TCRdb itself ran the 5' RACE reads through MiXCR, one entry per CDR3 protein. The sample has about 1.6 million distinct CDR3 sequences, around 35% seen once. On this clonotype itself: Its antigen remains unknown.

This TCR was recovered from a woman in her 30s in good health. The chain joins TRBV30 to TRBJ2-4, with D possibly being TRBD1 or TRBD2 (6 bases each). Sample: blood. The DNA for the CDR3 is TGTGCCTGGAGTATCGGGGGCAGAGACATTCAGTACTTC. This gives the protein CAWSIGGRDIQYF.